Below, 29 T cell receptor beta chains from the same sample are listed, as sequenced in a study of blood T cells in healthy people across ages. Alongside a J-beta primer mix, a sample-barcoded 5' primer served in a second PCR lasting about 7 to 12 cycles. One entry per CDR3 protein, called by TCRdb with MiXCR from the 5' RACE reads. The table records 780,000 or so distinct CDR3 sequences, roughly 25% of them present only once. These data were also reused for a study on T cells of mothers and their children.

Input material: blood. The receptors come from a boy between 10 and 17 years old in good health.

The V call is TRBV5-1, the J call TRBJ2-5; tentatively, D is TRBD2 (6 bases). The DNA end lines up better with TRBJ2-1; the J call may be wrong. This CDR3 spans 16 amino acids. Germline V lookup: CDR1 SGHRS, CDR2 YFSETQ. CDR3 DNA: TGCGCCAGCAGCCCTGGGCGGGGCCCTCCCTACAATGAGCAGTTCTTC. This codes for CASSPGRGPPYNEQFF.

The genes are TRBV29-1 and TRBJ2-1; D is ambiguous. Looked up from germline, CDR1 is SQVTM and CDR2 is ANQGSEA. CDR3 length: 12 residues. V was clipped by 0 bases and J by 14 bases, with 14 bases between them. The CDR3 DNA follows: TGCAGCGTTGAAGAGGGAAAGGGAAATAAGTTCTTC. Translating it yields CSVEEGKGNKFF.

CDR3 region: CASSLSIGQNTEAFF. The CDR3 DNA sequence: TGTGCCAGCAGTTTATCGATAGGGCAGAACACTGAAGCTTTCTTT. The chain is built from TRBV27 and TRBJ1-1, with D unclear. Germline CDR1 and CDR2: MNHEY and SMNVEV (reference sequence). The V gene lost 0 bases and the J gene lost 1 base, with 9 bases spanning the gap. The CDR3 is 15 residues long.

The rearrangement joins TRBV19 to TRBJ2-1, with TRBD2 as a possible D gene (6 bases). The J call is in doubt because the DNA end fits TRBJ2-7 better. CDR1 and CDR2 from the germline V gene are LNHDA and SQIVND (reference sequence). This CDR3 spans 15 amino acids. The CDR3 region has the DNA TGTGCCAGTAGTATTTTTGGCGGGGAGTCCTACGAGCAGTACTTC. It encodes CASSIFGGESYEQYF.

This chain connects TRBV9 to TRBJ2-3; D remains ambiguous. The germline V gene encodes CDR1 SGDLS and CDR2 YYNGEE. The CDR3 is 15 residues long. V was trimmed by 0 bases and J by 2 bases, leaving 10 bases between them. CDR3 in amino acids: CASSVVSRITDTQYF. DNA for the CDR3: TGTGCCAGCAGCGTAGTATCGCGGATCACAGATACGCAGTATTTT.

This sequence joins TRBV6-6 and TRBJ2-5, with TRBD1 matching 7 bases. The CDR3 loop spans 13 amino acids. V lost 7 bases and J lost 5; bases outside the gene matches: 7. Germline V gene sequence: CDR1 MNHNY, CDR2 SVGAGI (reference sequence). CDR3 sequence: CASTTGEMETQYF. The DNA for the CDR3 is TGTGCCAGCACCACAGGGGAAATGGAGACCCAGTACTTC.

The V gene is TRBV20-1, the J gene TRBJ2-1, with D hard to call. Germline CDR1 DFQATT, CDR2 SNEGSKA (reference sequence). The CDR3 sequence is 14 residues long. Trimming stripped 5 bases from V and 4 bases from J, with 15 bases between. CDR3 DNA sequence: TGCAGTGCTCCGGTGGTTGGTGGTTACAATGAGCAGTTCTTC. As protein: CSAPVVGGYNEQFF.

This chain connects TRBV20-1 to TRBJ2-7; D is perhaps TRBD1 (6 bases). Germline CDR1 and CDR2: DFQATT and SNEGSKA (reference sequence). There are 12 residues in the CDR3. Trimming removed 5 bases at V and 6 bases at J, with 14 bases between. The CDR3 bases are TGCAGTGCTTATCTACAGGGATCCGAGCAGTACTTC. Its translation: CSAYLQGSEQYF.

This rearrangement joins TRBV6-5 to TRBJ2-3; TRBD1 matches at 8 bases. Per germline, CDR1 MNHEY and CDR2 SVGAGI. The length of the CDR3 is 16 residues. Trimming removed 4 bases from V and 2 bases from J; junction bases left unmatched: 8. CDR3 residues: CASSFHQTGVTDTQYF. CDR3 nucleotides: TGTGCCAGCAGTTTCCACCAGACAGGGGTCACAGATACGCAGTATTTT.

The CDR3 nucleotides read TGCAGTGCTAGAGACGGGACTAGCGGGATGTACGAGCAGTACTTC. It yields the protein CSARDGTSGMYEQYF. The genes are TRBV20-1 and TRBJ2-7; 13 nucleotides align to TRBD2. The germline V gene encodes CDR1 DFQATT and CDR2 SNEGSKA (reference sequence). The CDR3 contains 15 residues. The J segment lost 4 bases and the V segment lost 0 bases, leaving 3 bases of the junction unmatched.

The V call is TRBV24-1, the J call TRBJ2-1; 7 nucleotides align to TRBD2. This CDR3 spans 14 amino acids. Germline V gives CDR1 KGHDR, CDR2 SFDVKD. The junction had 5 bases not matched to a gene; V was cut back by 5 bases and J by 5 bases. This CDR3 reads CATSGVGGDNEQFF. As DNA, the CDR3 is TGTGCCACCAGTGGCGTTGGGGGGGACAATGAGCAGTTCTTC.

The rearrangement links TRBV6-2 or TRBV6-3 to TRBJ2-5; TRBD1 aligns across 7 bases. The end of the DNA is better explained by TRBJ2-7, so the J call may be wrong. The CDR3 consists of 15 residues. Germline CDR1 MNHEY, CDR2 SVGEGT. CDR3 in DNA: TGTGCCAGCAGTCTTGACAGGGATCTCTTCTCCGAGCAGTACTTC. Protein: CASSLDRDLFSEQYF.

The chain is built from TRBV12-5 and TRBJ2-2, with 7 bases identical to TRBD2. From germline, CDR1 is LGHNT and CDR2 FRNRAP. V was clipped by 7 bases and J by 8 bases; unmatched bases: 13. There are 15 residues in the CDR3. The CDR3 here is CASAQGYPGGGELFF. CDR3 DNA: TGTGCTAGTGCCCAGGGATATCCGGGAGGTGGGGAGCTGTTTTTT.

V usage is TRBV29-1 and J usage is TRBJ1-2; 7 bases map to TRBD1. The germline V gene has CDR1 SQVTM and CDR2 ANQGSEA. The CDR3 covers 14 residues. With V trimmed by 5 bases and J by 8 bases, 14 bases remained unmatched. CDR3 nucleotide sequence: TGCAGCGTTCACGGACAGGATTTAATCGGAGGCTACACCTTC. It translates to CSVHGQDLIGGYTF.

The chain combines TRBV7-2 with TRBJ2-7, with 7 bases that match TRBD1. Germline assignment: CDR1 SGHTA and CDR2 FQGNSA. With 3 bases clipped from V and 5 bases from J, the junction kept 10 bases outside the gene matches. CDR3 length: 15 residues. CDR3 in DNA: TGTGCCAGCAGCTTGGTGACAGGGCGGACCGACGAGCAGTACTTC. Its protein product is CASSLVTGRTDEQYF. The full variable domain, with the rest looked up from reference TRBV7-2 and TRBJ2-7, is GAGVSQSPSNKVTEKGKDVELRCDPISGHTALYWYRQSLGQGLEFLIYFQGNSAPDKSGLPSDRFSAERTGGSVSTLTIQRTQQEDSAVYLCASSLVTGRTDEQYFGPGTRLTVT.

Here the CDR3 DNA reads TGTGCCAGCAGTCCCGGGACTAGCGGGAGAGGGACCCAGTACTTC. This encodes CASSPGTSGRGTQYF. This rearrangement joins TRBV6-2 or TRBV6-3 to TRBJ2-5; TRBD2 agrees at 14 bases. The V gene end was trimmed by 5 bases and the J gene end by 7 bases; junction bases not matched to a gene: 6. The germline gives CDR1 MNHEY, CDR2 SVGEGT. The CDR3 runs 15 residues.

The chain recombines TRBV7-9 with TRBJ1-3; 8 nucleotides line up with TRBD1. The CDR3 runs to 16 residues. V was pared by 3 bases and J by 6 bases, with 10 bases of the junction left unmatched. The V gene's germline CDR1 is SEHNR and CDR2 FQNEAQ (reference sequence). The CDR3 protein is CASSFFAGTGANTIYF. CDR3 coding DNA: TGTGCCAGCAGCTTTTTCGCGGGGACAGGCGCAAACACCATATATTTT.

This clonotype was picked up a small number of times. V is TRBV11-3 and J is TRBJ2-3; D call uncertain. V was shortened by 0 bases and J by 5 bases, with 6 bases between the two germline ends. This CDR3 is built from 13 residues. The germline V gene has CDR1 SGHNT and CDR2 YENEEA. The CDR3 region is CASSLDPKDTQYF. The CDR3 bases are TGTGCCAGCAGCTTAGATCCGAAAGATACGCAGTATTTT.

The V gene is TRBV15, the J gene TRBJ2-2, with 9 bases that match TRBD1. The J segment lost 4 bases and the V segment lost 1 base, leaving 1 base of the junction unmatched. The CDR3 spans 15 residues. CDR1 and CDR2 from the germline V gene are LNHNV and YYDKDF (reference sequence). CDR3 residues: CATSRGDRATGELFF. The CDR3 DNA is TGTGCCACCAGCAGAGGGGACAGGGCCACCGGGGAGCTGTTTTTT.

The V call is TRBV7-9, the J call TRBJ1-3; D is perhaps TRBD1 (5 bases). V was clipped by 4 bases and J by 4 bases, with 17 bases between them. The CDR3 is 16 amino acids. Per germline, CDR1 SEHNR and CDR2 FQNEAQ (reference sequence). The DNA for the CDR3 is TGTGCCAGCAGCTCCTACGGGGCAGGGATCGGAAACACCATATATTTT. Translating it yields CASSSYGAGIGNTIYF.

This clonotype was seen a handful of times. The chain has TRBV20-1 and TRBJ2-7; D is tentatively TRBD1 or TRBD2 (5 bases each). Germline assignment: CDR1 DFQATT and CDR2 SNEGSKA (reference sequence). The CDR3 spans 10 residues. The V end lost 3 bases, the J end lost 5 bases, and 5 bases lay between the germline ends. CDR3 coding DNA: TGCAGTGCTAGGGGACACGAGCAGTACTTC. The encoded protein is CSARGHEQYF.

J is TRBJ1-1 and V is TRBV29-1, with D perhaps TRBD1 (5 bases). In germline, CDR1 is SQVTM, CDR2 ANQGSEA. V lost 2 bases, J lost 6 bases, and 16 bases lay in between. This CDR3 has 14 residues. The CDR3: CSVERPGSGAEAFF. The CDR3 DNA reads TGCAGCGTTGAAAGGCCGGGGTCGGGGGCTGAAGCTTTCTTT.

The chain carries TRBV6-1 and TRBJ1-5; D is unresolved. The CDR3 totals 15 residues. Per germline, CDR1 MNHNS and CDR2 SASEGT. V was pared by 6 bases and J by 4 bases, with 16 bases between. CDR3 sequence reads: CASSTRPRINQPQHF. The CDR3 DNA is TGTGCCAGCAGCACTCGCCCACGAATTAATCAGCCCCAGCATTTT.

This clonotype was found a few times. V gene TRBV28 combines with J gene TRBJ2-3; D ambiguous. Between the trimmed V and J ends, which lost 5 bases and 4 bases, there was a span of 7 bases. This CDR3 has 12 amino acids. Germline lookup yields CDR1 MDHEN and CDR2 SYDVKM. CDR3 protein: CASSPTADTQYF. The CDR3 nucleotides are TGTGCCAGCAGTCCTACGGCAGATACGCAGTATTTT.

This clonotype appeared a few times. The chain is built from TRBV6-2 or TRBV6-3 and TRBJ2-7; D gene ambiguous. Germline lookup yields CDR1 MNHEY and CDR2 SVGEGT. V lost 7 bases to trimming and J lost 5 bases, with 9 bases between them. The CDR3 totals 11 residues. The CDR3 protein is CASIYRNEQYF. The CDR3 coding sequence is TGTGCCAGCATCTATAGGAACGAGCAGTACTTC.

This clonotype was observed a handful of times. The rearrangement joins TRBV6-2 or TRBV6-3 to TRBJ2-5; the match to TRBD2 covers 8 bases. The end of the DNA fits TRBJ2-1 better, so the J call may be wrong. This CDR3 has 16 amino acids. Germline CDR1 is MNHEY and CDR2 is SVGEGT. CDR3 region: CASSRRGAGVNHEQFF. As DNA, the CDR3 is TGTGCCAGCAGTCGCCGGGGAGCGGGAGTTAATCATGAGCAGTTCTTC.

This clonotype was recorded a few times. The chain combines TRBV6-5 with TRBJ2-5; no definite D call. The V gene's germline CDR1 is MNHEY and CDR2 SVGAGI. The V and J ends lost 7 bases and 5 bases respectively, with 14 bases between them. The CDR3 consists of 13 residues. The CDR3 region has the DNA TGTGCCAGCACGCGTACTCCCCGGGAGACCCAGTACTTC. Encoded protein: CASTRTPRETQYF.

The J gene is TRBJ2-5, the V gene TRBV12-3 or TRBV12-4; 7 bases fit TRBD2. The CDR3 is 15 residues long. V gave up 8 bases and J gave up 7 bases; unmatched junction bases: 16. CDR3 residues: CASLNRAGLGGTQYF. The CDR3 DNA is TGTGCCAGCCTCAATAGAGCGGGACTGGGCGGGACCCAGTACTTC.

At least ten counts were recorded for this clonotype. Mismatch with germline at one junction end may stem from a read error. The chain employs TRBV27 and TRBJ2-7, with TRBD1 identical over 10 bases. Germline CDR1 and CDR2: MNHEY and SMNVEV (reference sequence). This CDR3 is built from 14 residues. CDR3 sequence reads: CASSFGTGAYEQYF. The CDR3 DNA is TGCGCCAGCAGCTTCGGGACAGGGGCCTACGAGCAGTACTTC.